Sequencing of this TCR beta chain was carried out in a study of blood T cell repertoires in COVID-19. On the study more broadly: Both acute and convalescent COVID-19 samples were obtained from the United States, Italy and Spain. Sources were T cells, B-cell-depleted T cells, or PBMCs; the material itself was cDNA or gDNA.

The assay was immunoSEQ multiplex PCR, and TCRdb's table has in-frame clones only and misses some. The data show 380,000 or so clones, around 92% seen once. Material: peripheral blood. The TCR comes from a man aged 35 to 55 with acute or convalescent COVID-19.

CDR3 sequence reads: CASSDAQAQETQYF. Written as DNA, the CDR3 is TGCGCCAGCAGCGATGCGCAGGCTCAAGAGACCCAGTACTTC. The chain combines TRBV5-1 with TRBJ2-5, with D unresolved. V lost 4 bases and J lost 2, with 12 bases in between. From germline, CDR1 is SGHRS and CDR2 YFSETQ. The CDR3 has 14 residues.